This T cell receptor (beta chain) was sequenced for a study of T-cell reconstitution after alpha-beta-depleted transplantation in children. CDR3 length: 15 residues. The junction had 7 bases not matched to a gene; V was cut back by 0 bases and J by 5 bases. The V gene's germline CDR1 is LGHNA and CDR2 YSLEER. Unique molecular identifiers were used in preparing the TCRbeta library. TCRdb passed the PCR reads through MiXCR, listing each CDR3 protein once. Of about 610,000 distinct CDR3 sequences in the sample, roughly 10% were seen once. About this clonotype: A read error is possible here, since a much larger clone lies one base away.

Sample: PBMCs from the stem cell graft donor, taken from the stem cell graft. This TCR derives from a human donor who donated a stem cell graft to a child with acute myeloid leukemia. This chain links TRBV4-3 with TRBJ2-7, with 7 nucleotides matching TRBD2. CDR3 in amino acids: CASSQDRGGSDEQYF. The CDR3 DNA is TGCGCCAGCAGCCAAGATCGGGGCGGGAGCGACGAGCAGTACTTC.